The 8 T cell receptor beta chains reported below all come from one sample, sequenced in a study of blood T cell repertoires in COVID-19. Generated by immunoSEQ multiplex PCR, the TCRdb table keeps only in-frame clones and is missing some. Of approximately 77,000 clones listed, approximately 88% are singletons. Sequencing input: peripheral blood. Receptors originate from a woman of 80 years or more with acute or convalescent COVID-19.

This clone has only one observation. The chain recombines TRBV25-1 with TRBJ2-5, with D possibly TRBD2 on 5 matching bases. V lost 3 bases and J lost 5, with 13 bases in between. Germline-derived CDR1 and CDR2 are MGHDK and SYGVNS. CDR3 length: 14 amino acids. CDR3 loop: CASSDSARRETQYF. The CDR3 bases are TGTGCCAGCAGTGACTCAGCCAGGAGGGAGACCCAGTACTTC.

V and J are TRBV5-1 and TRBJ2-3; tentative D call: TRBD1 (6 bases). The germline gives CDR1 SGHRS, CDR2 YFSETQ. This CDR3 is 15 amino acids long. V lost 1 base and J 2 bases, leaving 11 bases between the germline ends. The CDR3 nucleotides read TGCGCCAGCAGCTTGCAGGGGTTGAACACAGATACGCAGTATTTT. Translation gives CASSLQGLNTDTQYF.

This clone was seen just once. The V call is TRBV6-5, the J call TRBJ2-5; 11 nucleotides line up with TRBD1. J was trimmed by 5 bases and V by 5 bases; bases with no gene match: 4. This CDR3 has 14 amino acids. From germline, CDR1 is MNHEY and CDR2 SVGAGI. In DNA, the CDR3 is TGTGCCAGCAGTAGTGGGACAGGGGGGGAGACCCAGTACTTC. Protein: CASSSGTGGETQYF.

V usage is TRBV19 and J usage is TRBJ1-2, with 9 bases identical to TRBD1. CDR1 is LNHDA, CDR2 SQIVND, per germline (reference sequence). The CDR3 has 15 residues. The trim removed 2 bases at V and 8 bases at J, leaving 9 bases unmatched. CDR3 loop: CASSITGTGSGGYTF. The CDR3 DNA follows: TGTGCCAGTAGTATAACCGGGACAGGGTCCGGCGGCTACACCTTC.

The CDR3 DNA reads TGCAGCGTTGTCGCGGGAGTCACAGATACGCAGTATTTT. This translates into CSVVAGVTDTQYF. The genes are TRBV29-1 and TRBJ2-3; TRBD2 matches at 7 bases. CDR1 is SQVTM and CDR2 is ANQGSEA in the germline V gene. Trimming cost V 4 bases and J 2 bases; bases outside gene matches: 3. The CDR3 covers 13 residues.

The J gene is TRBJ1-5, the V gene TRBV6-5; TRBD1 matches 11 bases. This CDR3 has 14 residues. CDR1 and CDR2 (germline): MNHEY, SVGAGI. Trimming at V came to 6 bases and at J to 6 bases, leaving 4 bases not matched to a gene. The CDR3 spells CASSPGQGGQPQHF. CDR3 in DNA: TGTGCCAGCAGCCCGGGACAGGGGGGTCAGCCCCAGCATTTT.

This clone has just one count. The V gene is TRBV10-1, the J gene TRBJ1-2; possibly TRBD1 for D (5 bases). Per germline, CDR1 WNHNN and CDR2 SYGVQD (reference sequence). The CDR3 spans 13 residues. Trimming removed 3 bases at V and 3 bases at J, with 8 bases between. The CDR3 loop reads CASSDRVDYGYTF. The CDR3 DNA follows: TGCGCCAGCAGTGACAGGGTGGACTATGGCTACACCTTC.

The chain joins TRBV5-4 to TRBJ2-7, with 8 bases matching TRBD1. From germline, CDR1 is SGHNT and CDR2 YYREEE (reference sequence). The V segment lost 5 bases and the J segment 3 bases; nucleotides outside the gene matches: 10. This CDR3 region has 15 residues. The CDR3 is CASSPGQGGDYEQYF. The CDR3 region has the DNA TGTGCCAGCAGTCCCGGACAGGGTGGCGACTACGAGCAGTACTTC.